This TCR beta chain was documented in a study of T cell responses to AZD1222 COVID-19 vaccine. For the study at large: Pooling covered second doses at about 4 or about 12 weeks.

Points on this clone: What it binds is unknown.

Libraries were prepared by immunoSEQ multiplex PCR; TCRdb keeps only in-frame clonotypes and omits some of them. The sample lists around 120,000 clones, more than 75% occurring once. CDR1 SGHTA and CDR2 FQGNSA come from the germline V gene. Trimming stripped 0 bases from V and 9 bases from J, with 12 bases between. The CDR3 length is 15 residues. Study observations and caveats: It was only five to seven AZD1222 recipients who were seropositive at baseline. A reported finding is that nearly half of spike-specific TCRs target unmutated variant regions. Once two AZD1222 doses were given, Spike-specific TCR breadth and depth went up.

The sequence was collected from an adult in good health. The V and J genes are TRBV7-2 and TRBJ1-6; perhaps TRBD1 as D (6 bases). Here the sequenced sample was peripheral blood, taken on day 0 of AZD1222 vaccination. The CDR3 bases are TGTGCCAGCAGCTTAGCGCAGGGGATGGGTTCACCCCTCCACTTT. Translation: CASSLAQGMGSPLHF.